A selection of T cell receptor beta chains follows, all from one sample in a study of blood T cell repertoires in COVID-19. Some clones are missing from TCRdb's copy, which holds only in-frame ones; the method was immunoSEQ multiplex PCR. The sample holds 170,000 or so clones; roughly 84% are singletons and the top ten take around 14%. The sequenced material came from peripheral blood. Receptors originate from a man aged 18 to 29 with active or convalescent COVID-19. Each CDR3 is given with its conserved first and last residue. Each record gives: V gene, clone size, J gene, D gene, CDR3 protein, CDR3 DNA. D genes are given only for firm matches. The size field is filled for only some rows; it gives once, few, many or a size class.

>TRBV30|.|TRBJ1-1|.
CAWSAGFTEAFF
TGTGCCTGGAGCGCAGGGTTCACTGAAGCTTTCTTT
>TRBV25-1|.|TRBJ2-3|TRBD1
CASSPGQGAEDTQYF
TGTGCCAGCAGTCCGGGACAGGGGGCAGAAGATACGCAGTATTTT
>TRBV15|.|TRBJ2-5|TRBD2
CATSRVPMGSGSFAQETQYF
TGTGCCACCAGCAGAGTACCCATGGGTAGCGGGAGCTTTGCTCAAGAGACCCAGTACTTC
>TRBV5-1|.|TRBJ2-7|TRBD2
CASSWGLAEGEQYF
TGCGCCAGCAGCTGGGGACTAGCGGAGGGAGAGCAGTACTTC
>TRBV6-1|.|TRBJ1-4|.
CASSEARQGYEKLFF
TGTGCCAGCAGTGAAGCGCGTCAGGGATATGAAAAACTGTTTTTT
>TRBV19|.|TRBJ2-1|TRBD2
CASSLSGSSYNEQFF
TGTGCCAGTAGTTTAAGCGGGAGCTCCTACAATGAGCAGTTCTTC
>TRBV28|.|TRBJ1-2|TRBD1
CASSFLPTRRGSGYTF
TGTGCCAGCAGCTTTCTACCAACTCGCAGGGGGAGTGGCTACACCTTC
>TRBV4-2|.|TRBJ1-3|.
CASSPDGGAGNTIYF
TGTGCCAGCAGCCCAGACGGGGGGGCTGGAAACACCATATATTTT
>TRBV4-3|once|TRBJ2-6|.
CASSQEAGLSSGANVLTF
TGCGCCAGCAGCCAAGAGGCAGGCCTAAGCTCTGGGGCCAACGTCCTGACTTTC
>TRBV5-4|.|TRBJ1-2|.
CASSSPGGGNYGYTF
TGTGCCAGCAGCTCGCCTGGGGGGGGAAACTATGGCTACACCTTC
>TRBV3-1/TRBV3-2|.|TRBJ2-1|TRBD2
CASSWTSGSSYNEQFF
TGTGCCAGCAGCTGGACTAGCGGGAGCTCCTACAATGAGCAGTTCTTC
>TRBV11-2|once|TRBJ1-3|.
CASSSFTGKTNTIYF
TGTGCCAGCAGCTCATTCACAGGGAAAACCAACACCATATATTTT
>TRBV13|.|TRBJ2-1|.
CASSSGRGNYNEQFF
TGTGCCAGCAGTTCGGGTAGGGGGAACTACAATGAGCAGTTCTTC
>TRBV30|.|TRBJ2-7|.
CAWSRLTSSNEQYF
TGTGCCTGGTCTCGCCTGACTAGTTCTAACGAGCAGTACTTC
>TRBV25-1|.|TRBJ2-3|TRBD2
CASTRTTSGRTDTQYF
TGTGCCAGCACCCGTACTACTAGCGGGAGAACAGATACGCAGTATTTT
>TRBV4-1|.|TRBJ1-2|.
CASSQVRGGGYWGYTF
TGCGCCAGCAGCCAAGTGCGGGGGGGAGGCTATTGGGGCTACACCTTC
>TRBV18|.|TRBJ2-1|TRBD2
CASSPTGGGVNEQFF
TGTGCCAGCTCACCTACTGGCGGGGGGGTCAATGAGCAGTTCTTC
>TRBV18|.|TRBJ1-2|.
CASSPSGLDYGYTF
TGTGCCAGCTCACCCTCAGGGTTGGACTATGGCTACACCTTC
>TRBV19|.|TRBJ1-1|TRBD1
CASSIGGGLAEAFF
TGTGCCAGTAGTATAGGAGGGGGCTTGGCTGAAGCTTTCTTT
>TRBV19|.|TRBJ1-5|TRBD1
CASSAYGTGGPNQPQHF
TGTGCCAGTAGTGCCTACGGGACAGGGGGTCCCAATCAGCCCCAGCATTTT
>TRBV4-2|.|TRBJ2-6|TRBD1
CASSQPDRAVSGANVLTF
TGTGCCAGCAGCCAACCTGACAGGGCTGTCTCTGGGGCCAACGTCCTGACTTTC
>TRBV6-5|.|TRBJ1-1|.
CASSYSSVTEAFF
TGTGCCAGCAGTTACTCGTCTGTCACTGAAGCTTTCTTT
>TRBV7-8|.|TRBJ2-2|TRBD2
CASSLGGVREGTGELFF
TGTGCCAGCAGCTTAGGGGGGGTCCGGGAGGGCACCGGGGAGCTGTTTTTT
>TRBV19|.|TRBJ2-7|TRBD2
CASSISGKGSYEQYF
TGTGCCAGTAGTATCAGCGGGAAGGGCTCCTACGAGCAGTACTTC
>TRBV10-3|.|TRBJ1-2|.
CAISEGTALNYGYTF
TGTGCCATCAGTGAGGGGACTGCTCTCAACTATGGCTACACCTTC
>TRBV6-2/TRBV6-3|.|TRBJ2-1|TRBD2
CASSSSLAGLYNEQFF
TGTGCCAGCAGTTCCTCACTAGCGGGCCTCTACAATGAGCAGTTCTTC
>TRBV15|many|TRBJ2-7|TRBD1
CATSSTPPGTGYVEQYF
TGTGCCACCAGCTCTACACCGCCCGGGACAGGGTATGTAGAGCAGTACTTC
>TRBV7-2|.|TRBJ2-1|TRBD2
CASSLGVLAGGKNEQFF
TGTGCCAGCAGCTTAGGGGTTCTAGCGGGGGGGAAGAATGAGCAGTTCTTC
>TRBV6-2/TRBV6-3|once|TRBJ2-1|TRBD1
CASSYSDRGVANEQFF
TGTGCCAGCAGTTACTCCGACAGGGGGGTAGCCAATGAGCAGTTCTTC
>TRBV4-2|.|TRBJ2-7|TRBD2
CASSPRASGGAHSYEQYF
TGTGCCAGCAGCCCCCGGGCTAGCGGGGGGGCTCACTCCTACGAGCAGTACTTC
>TRBV5-1|.|TRBJ1-5|.
CASSSSTRPQHF
TGCGCCAGCAGCTCTTCGACTCGGCCCCAGCATTTT
>TRBV25-1|.|TRBJ1-1|.
CASSFGGLGTEAFF
TGTGCCAGCAGCTTCGGGGGGCTAGGCACTGAAGCTTTCTTT
>TRBV3-1/TRBV3-2|.|TRBJ2-7|.
CASSQDWGVDYEQYF
TGTGCCAGCAGCCAAGATTGGGGGGTGGACTACGAGCAGTACTTC
>TRBV28|.|TRBJ2-7|.
CASIPGGGYEQYF
TGTGCCAGCATTCCCGGAGGCGGCTACGAGCAGTACTTC
>TRBV2|.|TRBJ1-1|.
CASSVLRRGNTEAFF
TGTGCCAGCAGTGTACTTAGACGGGGGAACACTGAAGCTTTCTTT
>TRBV6-1|.|TRBJ2-7|TRBD2
CASSEAYGGIYAYEQYF
TGTGCCAGCAGTGAAGCTTACGGGGGGATTTACGCCTACGAGCAGTACTTC
>TRBV6-5|.|TRBJ1-3|.
CASSSPPRRNTIYF
TGTGCCAGCAGTAGCCCCCCCCGCAGAAACACCATATATTTT